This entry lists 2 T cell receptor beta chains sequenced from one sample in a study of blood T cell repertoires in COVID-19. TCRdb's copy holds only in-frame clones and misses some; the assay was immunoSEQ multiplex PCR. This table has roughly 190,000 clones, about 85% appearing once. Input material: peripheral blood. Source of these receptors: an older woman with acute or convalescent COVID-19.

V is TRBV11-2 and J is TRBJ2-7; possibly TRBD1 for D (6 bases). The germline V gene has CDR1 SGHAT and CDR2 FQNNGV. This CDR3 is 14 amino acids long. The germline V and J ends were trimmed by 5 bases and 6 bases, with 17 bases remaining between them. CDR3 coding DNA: TGTGCCAGCAGCGCCCTACAGGGAATCTCCGAGCAGTACTTC. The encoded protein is CASSALQGISEQYF.

The CDR3 region is CASSLNHDRSEQYF. DNA for the CDR3: TGTGCCAGCAGCTTAAACCACGACAGGAGCGAGCAGTACTTC. The V call is TRBV7-9, the J call TRBJ2-7, with D possibly TRBD1 on 6 matching bases. The V gene lost 2 bases and the J gene lost 6 bases, with 14 bases spanning the gap. CDR3 length equals 14 residues. The germline gives CDR1 SEHNR, CDR2 FQNEAQ (reference sequence).